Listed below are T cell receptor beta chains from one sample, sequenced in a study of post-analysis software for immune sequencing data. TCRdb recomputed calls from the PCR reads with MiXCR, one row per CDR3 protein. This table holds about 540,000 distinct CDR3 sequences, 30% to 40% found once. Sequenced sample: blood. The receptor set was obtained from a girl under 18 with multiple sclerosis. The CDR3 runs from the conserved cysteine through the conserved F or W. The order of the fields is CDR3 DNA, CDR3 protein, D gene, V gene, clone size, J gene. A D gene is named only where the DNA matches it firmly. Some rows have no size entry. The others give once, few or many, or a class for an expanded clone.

TGCAGCGTTCGGGACAGCCATCAGCCCCAGCATTTT	CSVRDSHQPQHF	TRBD1	TRBV29-1	.	TRBJ1-5
TGTGCCAGCACTGGGTCTTACACTGAAGCTTTCTTT	CASTGSYTEAFF	.	TRBV6-1	few	TRBJ1-1
TGCGCCAGCAGCTTGGCCGGACGGGAAGAGACCCAGTACTTC	CASSLAGREETQYF	.	TRBV5-1	few	TRBJ2-5
TGTGCCAGCAGCTTGGTGGGCCAGTCCTATGGCTACACCTTC	CASSLVGQSYGYTF	.	TRBV5-4	few	TRBJ1-2
TGTGCCATCAGTGATAGCCGGGCCTATCAGCCCCAGCATTTT	CAISDSRAYQPQHF	.	TRBV10-3	many	TRBJ1-5
TGTGCCAGCAGCTTAGGGCCAAGGACAGAGAGCTCCTACGAGCAGTACTTC	CASSLGPRTESSYEQYF	.	TRBV7-2	.	TRBJ2-7
TGTGCCGGCAGCCAAGATTCCCGGGGCACTCCGGGGGACTACACCTTC	CAGSQDSRGTPGDYTF	.	TRBV4-2	.	TRBJ1-2
TGTGCCAGCAGTGAAAGGGTAATGAACACTGAAGCTTTCTTT	CASSERVMNTEAFF	.	TRBV2	few	TRBJ1-1
TGTGCTAGCAGCTTAGATGCAGGGAGCATTCAGTACTTC	CASSLDAGSIQYF	.	TRBV7-7	.	TRBJ2-4
TGCGCCAGCAGCCTCGGACAAGCGCAATACTTC	CASSLGQAQYF	.	TRBV4-1	.	TRBJ2-7
TGTGCCAGCAGTTACTCGTGGGCCCAGGCCAACTATGGCTACACCTTC	CASSYSWAQANYGYTF	.	TRBV6-6	.	TRBJ1-2
TGCAGTGCTACTAACCCGGGACAGGCGGAGACCCAGTACTTC	CSATNPGQAETQYF	TRBD1	TRBV20-1	few	TRBJ2-5
TGTGCCAGCTCACCTCCGGGACAGGAACCCTACGAGCAGTACTTC	CASSPPGQEPYEQYF	TRBD1	TRBV18	.	TRBJ2-7
TGTGCCACCTTGGCCGGGACAGGGTTTAGCGATGAGCAGTTCTTC	CATLAGTGFSDEQFF	TRBD1	TRBV6-1	.	TRBJ2-1
TGTGCCAGCAGAGGTGGTGGTTTCGCCCGAGCTAGCTATGGCTACACCTTC	CASRGGGFARASYGYTF	.	TRBV6-1	.	TRBJ1-2
TGTGCCAGCAGTGAAGTTGCGACAGCCGGCTACAATGAGCAGTTCTTC	CASSEVATAGYNEQFF	.	TRBV6-1	few	TRBJ2-1
TGCAGTGCCCGGGGGGGAAATGGGAACACTGAAGCTTTCTTT	CSARGGNGNTEAFF	.	TRBV20-1	few	TRBJ1-1
TGCAGCGTTGAAGAGAGGGCGTCTAGCACAGATACGCAGTATTTT	CSVEERASSTDTQYF	.	TRBV29-1	.	TRBJ2-3
TGTGCCAGCAGCTCTAGCGGGGGGTTTAATGAGCAGTTCTTC	CASSSSGGFNEQFF	TRBD2	TRBV11-1	few	TRBJ2-1
TGCAGTGCTAGCCCGGGACTTCTAGATCTGTTCAAAAACATTCAGTACTTC	CSASPGLLDLFKNIQYF	.	TRBV20-1	.	TRBJ2-4
TGTGCCAGCAGCTCCGACAGGGCTGGGGCCAACGTCCTGACTTTC	CASSSDRAGANVLTF	TRBD1	TRBV2	many	TRBJ2-6
TGTGCCAGCAGCCAAGGATCGGGGCAGAGAAATTCACCCCTCCACTTT	CASSQGSGQRNSPLHF	.	TRBV3-1	.	TRBJ1-6
TGTGCCAGCAGCGTAACAGATTCAATCAATGAGCAGTTCTTC	CASSVTDSINEQFF	.	TRBV9	few	TRBJ2-1